This T cell receptor beta chain was sequenced for a study of OX40 agonist ivuxolimab in advanced cancers. Regarding the research as a whole: Ivuxolimab was a fully human IgG2 agonistic monoclonal antibody targeting the costimulatory receptor OX40 (CD134). Intravenous ivuxolimab was administered to patients every 2 weeks at six dose levels: 0.01, 0.1, 0.3, 1.5, 3 and 10 mg/kg. Of the approximately 50 patients in dose escalation, about 20 had hepatocellular carcinoma, around 15 had melanoma, 9 had renal cell carcinoma and 9 had head and neck cancer. A male proportion of around 81% and a mean age of about 60 years, ranging from about 23 to 90, were recorded for the dose-escalation cohort. Prior anti-PD-1, anti-PD-L1 or anti-CTLA-4 therapy was permitted, and checkpoint inhibitors had been received by about two fifths of dose-escalation patients. Partial responses occurred in three dose-escalation patients, of whom one had hepatocellular carcinoma and two had cutaneous melanoma. The point of sequencing TCRbeta in the periphery was to test whether ivuxolimab changed TCR sequence diversity and drove clonal T-cell expansion. The paper reports the monotherapy dose-escalation portion (N of about 52 patients) of the phase I ivuxolimab trial. Points the paper makes about the study in general: In the 0.1-3.0 mg/kg groups, partial responders were among the patients with the lowest normalized peripheral clonal expansion, particularly in CD8+ T cells. The antigen specificity of the peripheral T cells that underwent clonal expansion was not determined. After ivuxolimab, CD8+ T cells had more expanded clones than CD4+ T cells on average. At doses of 0.1 to 3.0 mg/kg, clonal expansion of both CD4+ and CD8+ blood T cells was observed from baseline to week 6. Low levels of normalized T-cell clonal expansion were also shown by some nonresponding patients.

The trial excluded patients who had a history of autoimmune disease or who were on systemic immunosuppression. In every dose cohort, peripheral blood was drawn for TCR sequencing at baseline, cycle 4 day 1, and cycle 7 day 1. Samples were obtained from an open-label, multicenter, first-in-human phase I dose-escalation trial of ivuxolimab. Adults with locally advanced or metastatic melanoma, renal cell carcinoma, hepatocellular carcinoma or head and neck squamous cell carcinoma were enrolled in the trial. Before TCR sequencing, CD4+ T cells and CD8+ T cells from peripheral blood were sorted into separate populations. For sequencing of the TCRbeta CDR3 region, genomic DNA was extracted from the sorted cells. TCRbeta CDR3 regions were sequenced using the immunoSEQ Assay. Entries here come from immuneACCESS through TCRdb and include only in-frame sequences with V and J called. Some clones fail to appear in such tables; in the studies checked, an unresolved V gene covers under half of the shortfall, and the cause of the remainder is unknown. The sample data list 100,000 to 130,000 clones, and around 93% of these were observed just once. The leading ten clones occupy approximately 0.63% of the sample.

About this clone itself: Its recognized antigen is unknown. Base qualities are not recorded, but no much larger clone differs from it by a single base.

From the germline V gene, CDR1 is SGHRS and CDR2 is YFSETQ. V is cut back by 4 bases and J by 7 bases, with 11 bases in the junction unmatched. The CDR3, cysteine through phenylalanine, is 15 amino acids long. CDR3 DNA is the only sequence kept; it has 45 bases, read in frame from the first base. The sequence derives from an adult with an advanced solid tumor such as melanoma, head and neck, liver or kidney cancer. The rearrangement combines TRBV5-1 with TRBJ1-2, with 9 junctional bases fitting TRBD1. Sample: CD4+ or CD8+ T cells sorted from blood, taken in a trial of the OX40 agonist ivuxolimab. The DNA sequence is as follows: TGCGCCAGCAGCGTTCCGGGACAGGGTGTGGGTGGCTACACCTTC. This is translated as CASSVPGQGVGGYTF.